The clone carrying this T cell receptor beta chain was recorded at least ten times. Antigen: not known. The ends lost 6 bases at V and 0 bases at J; junction bases unmatched: 12. CDR3 length: 17 amino acids. The germline gives CDR1 SNHLY, CDR2 FYNNEI. The entry originates in a study of regulatory T cells in long-lasting Graves disease. Study-wide points: The number of shared public clonotypes was higher in persistent patients (approximately 2,500) than new patients (966). Persistent disease favored TRBV28, TRBJ1-2 and TRBJ2-5.

Time point in this sample: persistent/refractory GD, antithyroid drugs over 5 years with positive TRAb. TCR sequences were obtained from RNA taken from PBMCs. Through Arm-PCR of CDR3 regions and iRepertoire HTBI primers, TCR beta libraries were built. One entry per CDR3 protein results from TCRdb running MiXCR on the multiplex PCR reads. The data contain some 370,000 distinct CDR3 sequences, roughly 20% of them seen just once; the ten biggest clones take up more than 20%. The source of this sequence is a female donor with Graves disease. The sequenced sample was peripheral blood mononuclear cells (PBMCs), obtained when the disease was refractory, from a patient treated with antithyroid drugs. The chain combines TRBV2 with TRBJ2-7; the match to TRBD1 covers 9 bases. The CDR3 region is CASSPGQGRIGSYEQYF. CDR3 in DNA: TGTGCCAGCAGCCCCGGACAGGGGAGGATAGGCTCCTACGAGCAGTACTTC.